This T cell receptor beta chain was sequenced in a study of blood T cell repertoires in COVID-19. Study details: COVID-19 samples collected from the United States, Italy and Spain covered acute and convalescent phases. The analysed material was cDNA or gDNA that came from T cells, B-cell-depleted T cells, or PBMCs.

Seattle's enrolled individuals joined amid active infection and were then monitored longitudinally. The data were produced by immunoSEQ multiplex PCR, yet TCRdb's version contains in-frame clones alone and is incomplete. The sample has under 250,000 clones, 90% seen once. The germline V gene encodes CDR1 SQVTM and CDR2 ANQGSEA. The V end lost 1 base, the J end lost 1 base, and 11 bases lay between the germline ends. This CDR3 is 14 amino acids long. The source of this sequence is a man aged 25 to 45 with COVID-19, enrolled during active disease. V usage is TRBV29-1 and J usage is TRBJ2-7; D is possibly TRBD1 (6 bases). The sequenced sample consisted of peripheral blood. The CDR3 DNA is TGCAGCGTTGAAGGGACAGCGTTTTCCTACGAGCAGTACTTC. This translates into CSVEGTAFSYEQYF.